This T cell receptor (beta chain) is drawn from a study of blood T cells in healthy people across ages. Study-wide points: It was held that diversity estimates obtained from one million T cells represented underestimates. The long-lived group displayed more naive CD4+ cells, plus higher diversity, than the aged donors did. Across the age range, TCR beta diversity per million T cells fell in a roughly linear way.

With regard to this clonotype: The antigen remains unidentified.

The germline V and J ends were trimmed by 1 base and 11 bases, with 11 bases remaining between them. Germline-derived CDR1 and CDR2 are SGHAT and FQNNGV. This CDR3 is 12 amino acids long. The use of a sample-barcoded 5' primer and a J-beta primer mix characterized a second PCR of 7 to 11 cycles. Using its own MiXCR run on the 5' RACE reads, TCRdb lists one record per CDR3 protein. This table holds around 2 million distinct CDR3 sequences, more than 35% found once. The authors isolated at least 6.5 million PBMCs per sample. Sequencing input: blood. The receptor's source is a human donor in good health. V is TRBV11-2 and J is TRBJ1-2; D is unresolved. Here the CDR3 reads CASSLGAANYTF. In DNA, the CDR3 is TGTGCCAGCAGCTTAGGGGCCGCCAATTACACCTTC.